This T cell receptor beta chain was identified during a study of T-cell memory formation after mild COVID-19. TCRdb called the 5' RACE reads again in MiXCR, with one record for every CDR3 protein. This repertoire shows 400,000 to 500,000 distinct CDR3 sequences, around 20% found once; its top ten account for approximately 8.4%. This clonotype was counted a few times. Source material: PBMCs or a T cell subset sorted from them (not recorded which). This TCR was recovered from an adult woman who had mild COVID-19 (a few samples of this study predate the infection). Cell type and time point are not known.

The CDR3 sequence is CASSSRGTGRNTEAFF. The CDR3, as DNA: TGTGCCAGCAGTTCAAGGGGGACAGGCAGGAACACTGAAGCTTTCTTT. The chain employs TRBV6-5 and TRBJ1-1, with 8 nucleotides matching TRBD1. CDR1 and CDR2 from the germline V gene are MNHEY and SVGAGI. This CDR3 comprises 16 residues. J lost 1 base, V lost 4 bases, and 8 bases had no gene match.